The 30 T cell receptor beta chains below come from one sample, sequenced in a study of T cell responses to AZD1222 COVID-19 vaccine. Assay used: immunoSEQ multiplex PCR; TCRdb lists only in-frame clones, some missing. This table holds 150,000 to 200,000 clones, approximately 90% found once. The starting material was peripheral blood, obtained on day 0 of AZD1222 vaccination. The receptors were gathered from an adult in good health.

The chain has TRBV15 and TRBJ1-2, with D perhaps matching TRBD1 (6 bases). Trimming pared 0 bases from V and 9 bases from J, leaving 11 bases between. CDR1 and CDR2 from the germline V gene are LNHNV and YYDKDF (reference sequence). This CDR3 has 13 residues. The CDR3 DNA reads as TGTGCCACCAGCAGAGATCTGGGGGGCAGCTACACCTTC. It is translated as CATSRDLGGSYTF.

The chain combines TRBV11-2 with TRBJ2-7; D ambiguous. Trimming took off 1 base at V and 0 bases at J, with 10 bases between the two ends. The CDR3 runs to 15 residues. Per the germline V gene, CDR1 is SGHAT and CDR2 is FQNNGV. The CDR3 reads CASSLARQSSYEQYF. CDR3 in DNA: TGTGCCAGCAGCTTAGCCCGGCAGAGCTCCTACGAGCAGTACTTC.

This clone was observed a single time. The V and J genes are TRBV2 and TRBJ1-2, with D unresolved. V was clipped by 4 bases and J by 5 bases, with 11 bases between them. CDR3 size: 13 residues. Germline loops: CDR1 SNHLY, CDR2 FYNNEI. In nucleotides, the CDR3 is TGTGCCAGCAGTGTAGCCCTTGTGTATGGCTACACCTTC. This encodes CASSVALVYGYTF.

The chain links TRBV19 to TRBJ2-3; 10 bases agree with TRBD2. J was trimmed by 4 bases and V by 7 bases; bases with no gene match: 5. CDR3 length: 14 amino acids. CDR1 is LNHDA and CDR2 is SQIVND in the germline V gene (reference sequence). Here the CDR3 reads CASTSGGRPDTQYF. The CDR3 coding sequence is TGTGCCAGTACTAGCGGGGGCCGTCCAGATACGCAGTATTTT.

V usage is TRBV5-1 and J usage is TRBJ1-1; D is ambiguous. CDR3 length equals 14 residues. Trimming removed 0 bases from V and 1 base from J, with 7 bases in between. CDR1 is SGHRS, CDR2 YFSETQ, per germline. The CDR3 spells CASSLGFQNTEAFF. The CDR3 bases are TGCGCCAGCAGCTTGGGATTCCAGAACACTGAAGCTTTCTTT.

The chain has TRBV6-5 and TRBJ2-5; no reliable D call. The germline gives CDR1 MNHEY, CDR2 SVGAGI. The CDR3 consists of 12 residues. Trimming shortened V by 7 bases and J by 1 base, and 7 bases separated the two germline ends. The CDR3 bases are TGTGCCAGCAAAGACTCCCAAGAGACCCAGTACTTC. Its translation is CASKDSQETQYF.

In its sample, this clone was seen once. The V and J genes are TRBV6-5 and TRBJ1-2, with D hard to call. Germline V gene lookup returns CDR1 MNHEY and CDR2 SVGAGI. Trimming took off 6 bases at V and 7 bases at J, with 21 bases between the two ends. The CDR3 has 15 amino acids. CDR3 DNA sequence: TGTGCCAGCAGCCCCGATTTAAAAGCATGGGGTGGCTACACCTTC. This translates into CASSPDLKAWGGYTF.

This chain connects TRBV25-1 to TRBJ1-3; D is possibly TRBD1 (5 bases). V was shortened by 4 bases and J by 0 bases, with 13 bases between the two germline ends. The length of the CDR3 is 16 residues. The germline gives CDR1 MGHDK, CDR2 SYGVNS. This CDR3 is CASSATGLRSGNTIYF. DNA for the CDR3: TGTGCCAGCAGTGCGACGGGACTACGCTCTGGAAACACCATATATTTT.

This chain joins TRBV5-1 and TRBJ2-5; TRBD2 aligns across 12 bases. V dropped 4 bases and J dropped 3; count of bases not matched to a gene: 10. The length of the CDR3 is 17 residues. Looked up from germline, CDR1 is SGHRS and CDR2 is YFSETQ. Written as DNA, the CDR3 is TGCGCCAGCAGCGCTAGGCCTAGCGGGAGGGCCGAAGAGACCCAGTACTTC. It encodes CASSARPSGRAEETQYF.

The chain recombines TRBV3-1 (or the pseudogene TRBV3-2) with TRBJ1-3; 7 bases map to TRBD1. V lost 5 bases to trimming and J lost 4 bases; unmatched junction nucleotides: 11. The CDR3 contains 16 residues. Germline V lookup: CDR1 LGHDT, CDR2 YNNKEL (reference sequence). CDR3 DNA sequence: TGTGCCAGCAGCTGGCTTCCGGGACAGCTAGGAAACACCATATATTTT. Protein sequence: CASSWLPGQLGNTIYF.

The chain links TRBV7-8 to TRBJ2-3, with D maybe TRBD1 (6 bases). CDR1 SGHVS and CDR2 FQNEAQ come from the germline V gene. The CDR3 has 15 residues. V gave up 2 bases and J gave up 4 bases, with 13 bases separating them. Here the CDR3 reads CASSLLGGFADTQYF. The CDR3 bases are TGTGCCAGCAGCTTACTAGGGGGTTTTGCAGATACGCAGTATTTT.

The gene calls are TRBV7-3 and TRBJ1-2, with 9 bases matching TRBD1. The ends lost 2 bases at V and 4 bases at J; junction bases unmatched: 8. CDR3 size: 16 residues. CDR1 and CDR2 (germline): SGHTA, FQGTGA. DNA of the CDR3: TGTGCCAGCAGCTTAGACGGACAGGGGATTGCCTATGGCTACACCTTC. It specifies CASSLDGQGIAYGYTF. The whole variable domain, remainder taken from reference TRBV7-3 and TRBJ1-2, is GAGVSQTPSNKVTEKGKYVELRCDPISGHTALYWYRQSLGQGPEFLIYFQGTGAADDSGLPNDRFFAVRPEGSVSTLKIQRTERGDSAVYLCASSLDGQGIAYGYTFGSGTRLTVV.

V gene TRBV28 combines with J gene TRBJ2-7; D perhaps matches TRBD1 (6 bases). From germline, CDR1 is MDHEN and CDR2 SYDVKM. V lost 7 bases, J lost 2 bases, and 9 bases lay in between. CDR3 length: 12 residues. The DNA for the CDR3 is TGTGCCAGCAACCACAGGGCCTACGAGCAGTACTTC. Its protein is CASNHRAYEQYF.

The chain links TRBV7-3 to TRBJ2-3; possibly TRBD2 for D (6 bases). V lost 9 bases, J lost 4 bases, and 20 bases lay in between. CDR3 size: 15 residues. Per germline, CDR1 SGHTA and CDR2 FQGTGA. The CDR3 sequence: CASSGRGFHADTQYF. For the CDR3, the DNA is TGTGCCAGTAGTGGCCGGGGGTTTCACGCAGATACGCAGTATTTT.

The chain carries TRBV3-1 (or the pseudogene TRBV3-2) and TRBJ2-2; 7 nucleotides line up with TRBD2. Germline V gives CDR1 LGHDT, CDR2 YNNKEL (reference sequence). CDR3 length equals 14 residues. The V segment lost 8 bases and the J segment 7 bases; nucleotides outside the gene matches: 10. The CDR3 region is CASAKAGRSGELFF. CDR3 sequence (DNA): TGTGCCAGCGCCAAAGCGGGAAGGAGCGGGGAGCTGTTTTTT.

DNA of the CDR3: TGTGCCAGCAGCTTAGTCTGGGGGGGGAAAAACACCATATATTTT. Translating gives CASSLVWGGKNTIYF. V usage is TRBV7-2 and J usage is TRBJ1-3; a weak D match, TRBD1 (5 bases). The CDR3 is 15 residues long. Germline V gene sequence: CDR1 SGHTA, CDR2 FQGNSA. Trimming shortened V by 1 base and J by 6 bases, and 13 bases separated the two germline ends.

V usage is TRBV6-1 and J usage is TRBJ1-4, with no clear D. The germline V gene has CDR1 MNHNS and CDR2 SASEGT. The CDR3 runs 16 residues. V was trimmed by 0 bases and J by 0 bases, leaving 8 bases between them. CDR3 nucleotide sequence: TGTGCCAGCAGTGAAGCCATTTACGCAACTAATGAAAAACTGTTTTTT. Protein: CASSEAIYATNEKLFF.

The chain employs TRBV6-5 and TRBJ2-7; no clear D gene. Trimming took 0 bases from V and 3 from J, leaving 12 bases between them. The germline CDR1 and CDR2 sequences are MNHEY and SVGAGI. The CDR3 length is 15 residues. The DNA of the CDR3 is TGTGCCAGCAGTTACTCGCGACCCTATTTCTACGAGCAGTACTTC. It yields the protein CASSYSRPYFYEQYF.

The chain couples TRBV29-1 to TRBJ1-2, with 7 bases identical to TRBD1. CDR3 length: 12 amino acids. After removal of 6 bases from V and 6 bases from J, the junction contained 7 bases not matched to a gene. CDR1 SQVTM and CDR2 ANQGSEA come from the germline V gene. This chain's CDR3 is CSVLRGGDGYTF. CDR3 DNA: TGCAGCGTCCTCAGGGGGGGCGATGGCTACACCTTC.

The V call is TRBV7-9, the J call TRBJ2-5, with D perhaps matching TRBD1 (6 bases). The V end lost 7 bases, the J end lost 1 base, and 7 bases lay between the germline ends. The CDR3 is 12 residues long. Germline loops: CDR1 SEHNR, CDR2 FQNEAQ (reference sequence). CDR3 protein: CASTGAQETQYF. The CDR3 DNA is TGTGCCAGCACAGGGGCCCAAGAGACCCAGTACTTC.

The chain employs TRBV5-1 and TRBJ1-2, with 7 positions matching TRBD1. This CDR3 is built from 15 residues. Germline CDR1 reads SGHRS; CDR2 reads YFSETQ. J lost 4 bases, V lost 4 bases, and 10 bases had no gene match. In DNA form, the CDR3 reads TGCGCCAGCAGCACCGATTCGACAGGGACCTATGGCTACACCTTC. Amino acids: CASSTDSTGTYGYTF.

CDR3 sequence (DNA): TGTGCCAGCTCACCGCAGACAGAAGAGACCCAGTACTTC. Residues: CASSPQTEETQYF. The chain joins TRBV18 to TRBJ2-5; the D gene is possibly TRBD1 (5 bases). Deletions cut 3 bases from V and 3 bases from J, with 8 bases between. The CDR3 is 13 amino acids. CDR1 is KGHSH, CDR2 LQKENI, per germline.

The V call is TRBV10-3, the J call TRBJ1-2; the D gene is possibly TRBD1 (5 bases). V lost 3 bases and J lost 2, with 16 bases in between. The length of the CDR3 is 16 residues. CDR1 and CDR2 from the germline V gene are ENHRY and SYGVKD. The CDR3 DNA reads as TGTGCCATCAGTGAACCGGGGGGTCGGGGAAACTATGGCTACACCTTC. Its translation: CAISEPGGRGNYGYTF.

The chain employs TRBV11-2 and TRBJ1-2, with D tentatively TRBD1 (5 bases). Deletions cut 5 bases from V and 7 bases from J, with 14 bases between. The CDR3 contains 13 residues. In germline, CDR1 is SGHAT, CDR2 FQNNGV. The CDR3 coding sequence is TGTGCCAGCAGCCGGGACGGACTGGGTGGCTACACCTTC. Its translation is CASSRDGLGGYTF.

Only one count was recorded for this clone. The CDR3 is CASSQALTTNEKLFF. For the CDR3, the DNA is TGTGCCAGCAGCCAAGCCCTTACAACTAATGAAAAACTGTTTTTT. The rearrangement joins TRBV3-1 (or the pseudogene TRBV3-2) to TRBJ1-4, with unresolved D. V dropped 1 base and J dropped 0 bases, with 6 bases sitting between them. The CDR3 is 15 residues long. The germline gives CDR1 LGHDT, CDR2 YNNKEL (reference sequence).

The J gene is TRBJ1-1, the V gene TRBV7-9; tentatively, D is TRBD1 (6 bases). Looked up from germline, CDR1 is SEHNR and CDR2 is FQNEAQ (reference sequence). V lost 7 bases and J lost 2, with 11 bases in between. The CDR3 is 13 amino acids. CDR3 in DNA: TGTGCCAGCAAAGCAGGGGCAAACACTGAAGCTTTCTTT. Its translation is CASKAGANTEAFF.

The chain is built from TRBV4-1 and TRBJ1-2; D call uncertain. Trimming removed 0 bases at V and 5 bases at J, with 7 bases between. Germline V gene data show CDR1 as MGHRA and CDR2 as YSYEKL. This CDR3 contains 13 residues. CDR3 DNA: TGCGCCAGCAGCCAAGAAGGACCATATGGCTACACCTTC. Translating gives CASSQEGPYGYTF.

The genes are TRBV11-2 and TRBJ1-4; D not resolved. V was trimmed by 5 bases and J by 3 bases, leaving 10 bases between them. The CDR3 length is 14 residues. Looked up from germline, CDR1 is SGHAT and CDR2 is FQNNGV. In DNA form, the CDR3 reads TGTGCCAGCAGCACATACGGAGCTAATGAAAAACTGTTTTTT. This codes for CASSTYGANEKLFF.

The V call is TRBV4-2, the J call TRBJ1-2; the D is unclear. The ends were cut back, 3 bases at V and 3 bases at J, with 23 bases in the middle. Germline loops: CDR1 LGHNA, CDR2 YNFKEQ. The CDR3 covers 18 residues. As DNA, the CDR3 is TGTGCCAGCAGCCAGGGGTTGGACGCGTCGGTACGGTACTATGGCTACACCTTC. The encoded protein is CASSQGLDASVRYYGYTF.

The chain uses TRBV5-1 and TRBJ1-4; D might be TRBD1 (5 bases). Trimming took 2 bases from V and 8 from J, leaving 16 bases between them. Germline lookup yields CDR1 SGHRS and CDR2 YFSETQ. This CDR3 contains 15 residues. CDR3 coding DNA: TGCGCCAGCAGCTTACCAGAGGGGCGTGAAGAAAAACTGTTTTTT. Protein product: CASSLPEGREEKLFF.